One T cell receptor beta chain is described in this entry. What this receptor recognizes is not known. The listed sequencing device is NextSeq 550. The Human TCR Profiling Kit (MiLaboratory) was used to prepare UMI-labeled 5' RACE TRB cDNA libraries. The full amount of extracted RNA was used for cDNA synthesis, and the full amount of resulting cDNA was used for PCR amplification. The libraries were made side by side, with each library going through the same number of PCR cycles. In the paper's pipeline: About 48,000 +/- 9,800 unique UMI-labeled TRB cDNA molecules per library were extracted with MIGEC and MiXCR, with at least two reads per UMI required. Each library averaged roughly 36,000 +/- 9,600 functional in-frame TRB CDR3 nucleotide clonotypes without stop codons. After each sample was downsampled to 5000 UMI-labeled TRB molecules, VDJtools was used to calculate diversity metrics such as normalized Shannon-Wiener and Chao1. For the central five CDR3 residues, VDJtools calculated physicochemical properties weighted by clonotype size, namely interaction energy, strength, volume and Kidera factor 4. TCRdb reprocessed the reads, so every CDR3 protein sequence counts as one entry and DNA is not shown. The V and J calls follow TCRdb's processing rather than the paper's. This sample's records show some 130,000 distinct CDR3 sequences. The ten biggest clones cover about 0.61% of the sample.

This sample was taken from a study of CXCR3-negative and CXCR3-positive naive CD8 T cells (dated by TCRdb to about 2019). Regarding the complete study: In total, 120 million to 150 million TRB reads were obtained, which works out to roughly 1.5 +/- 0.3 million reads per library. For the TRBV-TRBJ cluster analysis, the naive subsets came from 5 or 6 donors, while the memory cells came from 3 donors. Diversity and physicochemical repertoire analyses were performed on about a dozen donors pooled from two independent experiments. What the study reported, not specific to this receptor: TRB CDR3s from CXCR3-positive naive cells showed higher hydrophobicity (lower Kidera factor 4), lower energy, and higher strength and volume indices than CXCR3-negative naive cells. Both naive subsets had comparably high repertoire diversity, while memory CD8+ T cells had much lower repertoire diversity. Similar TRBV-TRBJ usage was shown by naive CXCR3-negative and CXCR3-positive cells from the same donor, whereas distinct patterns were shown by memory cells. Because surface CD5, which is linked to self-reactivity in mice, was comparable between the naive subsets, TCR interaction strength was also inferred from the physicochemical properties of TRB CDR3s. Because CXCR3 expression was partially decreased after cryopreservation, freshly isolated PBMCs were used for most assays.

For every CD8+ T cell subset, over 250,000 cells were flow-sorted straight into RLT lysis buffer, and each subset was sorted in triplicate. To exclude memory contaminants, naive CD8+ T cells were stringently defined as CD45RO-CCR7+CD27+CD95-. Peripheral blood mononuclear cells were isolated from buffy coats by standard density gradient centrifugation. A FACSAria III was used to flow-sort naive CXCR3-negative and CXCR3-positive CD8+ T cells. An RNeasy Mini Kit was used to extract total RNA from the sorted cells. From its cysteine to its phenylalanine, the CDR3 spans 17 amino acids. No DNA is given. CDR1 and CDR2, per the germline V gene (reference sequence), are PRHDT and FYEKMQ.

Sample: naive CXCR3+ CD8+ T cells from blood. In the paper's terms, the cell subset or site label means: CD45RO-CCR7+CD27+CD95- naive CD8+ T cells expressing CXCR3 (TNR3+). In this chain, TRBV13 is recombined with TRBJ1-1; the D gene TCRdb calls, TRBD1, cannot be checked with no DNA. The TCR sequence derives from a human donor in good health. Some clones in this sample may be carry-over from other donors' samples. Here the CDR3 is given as CASSTPGTGGNGAEAFF.